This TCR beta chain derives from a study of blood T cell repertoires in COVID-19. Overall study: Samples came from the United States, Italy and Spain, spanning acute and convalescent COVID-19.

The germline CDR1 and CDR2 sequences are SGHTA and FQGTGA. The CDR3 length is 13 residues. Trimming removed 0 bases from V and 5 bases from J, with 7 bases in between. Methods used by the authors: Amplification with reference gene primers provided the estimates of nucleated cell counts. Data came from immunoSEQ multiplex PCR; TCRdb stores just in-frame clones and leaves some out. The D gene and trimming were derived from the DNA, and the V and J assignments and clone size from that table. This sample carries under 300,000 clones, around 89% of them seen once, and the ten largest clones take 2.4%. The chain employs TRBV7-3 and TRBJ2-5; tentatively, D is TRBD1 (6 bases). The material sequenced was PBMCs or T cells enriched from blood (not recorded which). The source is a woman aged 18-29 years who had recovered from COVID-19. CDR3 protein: CASSLTGAETQYF. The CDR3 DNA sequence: TGTGCCAGCAGCTTAACGGGGGCGGAGACCCAGTACTTC.